Each of the 30 T cell receptor beta chains below was sequenced from the same sample in a study of CXCR3-negative and CXCR3-positive naive CD8 T cells. Overall study results and limits: Naive CXCR3-positive cells had TRB CDR3s more hydrophobic than those of CXCR3-negative naive cells.

Their recognized antigens are unknown. The authors prepared UMI-labeled TRB cDNA libraries by 5' RACE. One entry per CDR3 protein, without DNA, is what TCRdb gives after re-calling the 5' RACE reads. This sample contains tens of thousands of distinct CDR3 sequences. Sequencing used naive CXCR3+ CD8+ T cells from blood. The subset was: CD45RO-CCR7+CD27+CD95- naive CD8+ T cells expressing CXCR3 (TNR3+). The receptors derive from a human donor in good health. Some clones in this sample may be carry-over from other donors' samples.

The chain recombines TRBV10-3 with TRBJ1-1; with no DNA, the TCRdb D assignment of TRBD1 cannot be verified. This CDR3 has 15 amino acids. Germline V gene sequence: CDR1 ENHRY, CDR2 SYGVKD. CDR3: CAISDEAGARTEAFF.

The chain joins TRBV28 to TRBJ2-5; absent DNA, TCRdb's TRBD1 call cannot be checked. The CDR3 extends over 14 amino acids. Germline V gene data show CDR1 as MDHEN and CDR2 as SYDVKM. CDR3: CASSSNGGLKTQYF.

The chain employs TRBV4-3 and TRBJ1-6. The CDR3 runs to 16 residues. CDR1 is LGHNA and CDR2 is YSLEER in the germline V gene. This CDR3 reads CASSQEAGGVVSPLHF.

The V and J genes are TRBV7-9 and TRBJ2-2; TCRdb selects TRBD1, and the lack of DNA leaves this call unchecked. This CDR3 is built from 15 residues. The germline V gene encodes CDR1 SEHNR and CDR2 FQNEAQ (reference sequence). This chain's CDR3 is CASSSGGVNTGELFF.

The V and J genes are TRBV29-1 and TRBJ1-1. CDR3 length: 15 amino acids. Germline CDR1 and CDR2: SQVTM and ANQGSEA. This chain's CDR3 is CSVSPLEVMNTEAFF.

The chain's CDR3 is CASSLTYTGSSYEQYF. The chain joins TRBV7-2 to TRBJ2-7. The CDR3 length is 16 residues. Germline CDR1 and CDR2: SGHTA and FQGNSA.

The chain has TRBV7-3 and TRBJ2-7; TCRdb indicates TRBD1, and absent DNA this call remains unverified. CDR1 and CDR2 (germline): SGHTA, FQGTGA. CDR3 length equals 13 residues. The CDR3 here is CASGDGPSLEQYF.

The chain links TRBV2 to TRBJ2-1; checking the TCRdb D call of TRBD1 is not possible without DNA. The CDR3 runs to 23 residues. The germline CDR1 and CDR2 sequences are SNHLY and FYNNEI. The CDR3 spells CASKRGTGKLAQYTQSSYNEQFF.

V is TRBV11-2 and J is TRBJ2-5; the TRBD1 assignment by TCRdb is unverifiable without DNA. Germline V gene sequence: CDR1 SGHAT, CDR2 FQNNGV. The CDR3 sequence is 16 residues long. The CDR3 here is CASSFGQGLYQETQYF.

The chain is built from TRBV7-9 and TRBJ2-7; the D gene TCRdb calls, TRBD1, cannot be checked with no DNA. Looked up from germline, CDR1 is SEHNR and CDR2 is FQNEAQ (reference sequence). The CDR3 consists of 14 residues. CDR3 residues: CASSTWTGSYEQYF. Full variable domain (outside the CDR3, taken from reference TRBV7-9 and TRBJ2-7): DTGVSQNPRHKITKRGQNVTFRCDPISEHNRLYWYRQTLGQGPEFLTYFQNEAQLEKSRLLSDRFSAERPKGSFSTLEIQRTEQGDSAMYLCASSTWTGSYEQYFGPGTRLTVT.

The J gene is TRBJ2-7, the V gene TRBV6-6; TCRdb returns TRBD1, unconfirmable since there is no DNA. This CDR3 comprises 12 residues. Germline values: CDR1 MNHNY, CDR2 SVGAGI (reference sequence). CDR3 sequence reads: CASAAETGEQYF.

The J gene is TRBJ1-2, the V gene TRBV27. This CDR3 has 14 amino acids. The germline CDR1 and CDR2 sequences are MNHEY and SMNVEV (reference sequence). CDR3 sequence reads: CASSLLPANYGYTF.

V and J are TRBV7-8 and TRBJ1-5; TCRdb's D call of TRBD1 is untestable without DNA. The CDR3 extends over 13 amino acids. Germline V gene sequence: CDR1 SGHVS, CDR2 FQNEAQ. CDR3 in amino acids: CASSQGGNQPQHF.

V gene TRBV24-1 combines with J gene TRBJ2-1; TCRdb names TRBD1, which stays unverified in the absence of DNA. Germline CDR1 reads KGHDR; CDR2 reads SFDVKD. The CDR3 is 15 amino acids. CDR3 region: CATSDLGDGDNEQFF.

The genes are TRBV2 and TRBJ2-2; TCRdb names TRBD2, which stays unverified in the absence of DNA. Germline lookup yields CDR1 SNHLY and CDR2 FYNNEI. The CDR3 consists of 14 residues. The CDR3: CASSGDYNTGELFF.

The J gene is TRBJ1-1, the V gene TRBV4-3; TCRdb gives TRBD1 as the D gene, but with no DNA this cannot be confirmed. Germline CDR1 is LGHNA and CDR2 is YSLEER. CDR3 length: 15 residues. CDR3 loop: CASSPNSQGTTEAFF.

The chain employs TRBV29-1 and TRBJ1-1. The CDR3 has 13 amino acids. Germline loops: CDR1 SQVTM, CDR2 ANQGSEA. CDR3 protein: CSVDNLVSTEAFF.

The gene calls are TRBV29-1 and TRBJ2-7; TCRdb calls TRBD1, which cannot be checked without DNA. The CDR3 length is 12 residues. CDR1 and CDR2 (germline): SQVTM, ANQGSEA. CDR3 sequence: CSVVTGAYEQYF.

V is TRBV14 and J is TRBJ2-7. Per the germline V gene, CDR1 is SGHDN and CDR2 is FVKESK. The CDR3 consists of 15 residues. CDR3: CASSPVLGMSYEQYF.

This chain uses TRBV12-3 or TRBV12-4 with TRBJ1-4. CDR3 length equals 13 residues. CDR3 residues: CASSPRVDEKLFF.

V gene TRBV29-1 combines with J gene TRBJ2-7. The CDR3 length is 13 residues. In germline, CDR1 is SQVTM, CDR2 ANQGSEA. CDR3 region: CSVQTGLSYEQYF.

The rearrangement uses TRBV2 and TRBJ2-7; TCRdb reports TRBD2, a call that lacks DNA to check it against. In germline, CDR1 is SNHLY, CDR2 FYNNEI. The CDR3 covers 15 residues. This CDR3 reads CASSRGLAGVYEQYF.

This chain connects TRBV12-5 to TRBJ1-5; TCRdb returns TRBD1, unconfirmable since there is no DNA. Germline V gene lookup returns CDR1 LGHNT and CDR2 FRNRAP. The CDR3 loop spans 13 amino acids. The CDR3 region is CASARGGNQPQHF.

This chain links TRBV25-1 with TRBJ1-3. The CDR3 has 14 amino acids. Germline CDR1 reads MGHDK; CDR2 reads SYGVNS. The CDR3 sequence: CASSDLDPGNTIYF.

The rearrangement uses TRBV29-1 and TRBJ1-2. Germline CDR1 SQVTM, CDR2 ANQGSEA. The CDR3 has 11 amino acids. CDR3 protein: CSVAEDYGYTF. The full variable domain, in which reference TRBV29-1 and TRBJ1-2 provide the parts outside the CDR3, is SAVISQKPSRDICQRGTSLTIQCQVDSQVTMMFWYRQQPGQSLTLIATANQGSEATYESGFVIDKFPISRPNLTFSTLTVSNMSPEDSSIYLCSVAEDYGYTFGSGTRLTVV.

The V call is TRBV21-1, the J call TRBJ2-7. TRBV21-1 is assigned pseudogene status. This CDR3 comprises 14 residues. The CDR3 here is CASPDFQASYEQYF.

The rearrangement uses TRBV7-9 and TRBJ1-1. The V gene's germline CDR1 is SEHNR and CDR2 FQNEAQ (reference sequence). The CDR3 consists of 14 residues. This chain's CDR3 is CASSYYGPELEAFF.

The J gene is TRBJ2-7, the V gene TRBV5-6; there is no DNA to check the TCRdb D call of TRBD2. The germline V gene has CDR1 SGHDT and CDR2 YYEEEE. The CDR3 runs to 16 residues. The CDR3 region is CASSLGGGGTPYEQYF.

This sequence joins TRBV12-3 or TRBV12-4 and TRBJ2-7. The CDR3 runs to 14 residues. CDR3 protein: CASSLQGSSYEQYF.

This chain links TRBV15 with TRBJ2-1; TCRdb picks TRBD1, but there is no DNA to check that call. The CDR3 is 14 residues long. Germline V CDR1 and CDR2: LNHNV, YYDKDF (reference sequence). The CDR3 here is CATSREHRGEEQFF.